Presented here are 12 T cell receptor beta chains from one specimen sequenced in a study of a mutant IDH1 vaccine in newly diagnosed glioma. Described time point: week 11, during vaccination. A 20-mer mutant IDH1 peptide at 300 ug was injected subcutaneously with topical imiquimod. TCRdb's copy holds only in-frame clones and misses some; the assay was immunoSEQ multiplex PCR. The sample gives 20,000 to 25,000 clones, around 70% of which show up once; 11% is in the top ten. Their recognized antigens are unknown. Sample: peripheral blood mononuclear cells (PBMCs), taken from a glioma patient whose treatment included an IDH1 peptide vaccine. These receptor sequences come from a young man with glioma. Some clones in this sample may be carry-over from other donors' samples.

DNA of the CDR3: TGTGCCAGCAGTTTAACGAACAATGAGCAGTTCTTC. It codes for CASSLTNNEQFF. The V and J genes are TRBV6-5 and TRBJ2-1; D gene uncertain. Trimming left V 4 bases short and J 5 bases short, with 6 bases between. There are 12 residues in the CDR3. The germline V gene has CDR1 MNHEY and CDR2 SVGAGI.

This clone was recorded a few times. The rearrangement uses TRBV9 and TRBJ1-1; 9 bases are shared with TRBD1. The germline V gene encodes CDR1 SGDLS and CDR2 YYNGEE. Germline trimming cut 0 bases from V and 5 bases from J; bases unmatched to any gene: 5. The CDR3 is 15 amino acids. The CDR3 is CASSVDGTGKTEAFF. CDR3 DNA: TGTGCCAGCAGCGTAGATGGGACAGGGAAAACTGAAGCTTTCTTT. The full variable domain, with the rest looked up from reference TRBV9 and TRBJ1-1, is DSGVTQTPKHLITATGQRVTLRCSPRSGDLSVYWYQQSLDQGLQFLIQYYNGEERAKGNILERFSAQQFPDLHSELNLSSLELGDSALYFCASSVDGTGKTEAFFGQGTRLTVV.

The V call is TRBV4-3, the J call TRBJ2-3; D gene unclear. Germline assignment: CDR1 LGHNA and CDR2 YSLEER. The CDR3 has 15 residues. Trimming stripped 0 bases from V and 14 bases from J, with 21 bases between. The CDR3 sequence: CASSQDRAPSSSGYF. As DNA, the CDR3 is TGCGCCAGCAGCCAAGATCGAGCCCCATCCTCCTCGGGGTATTTT.

Here the CDR3 DNA reads TGTGCCAGCTCACCCCCTCCCGGACAGGGGAAAAACGAGCAGTACTTC. Its protein product is CASSPPPGQGKNEQYF. V usage is TRBV18 and J usage is TRBJ2-7; TRBD1 aligns across 9 bases. Germline V gene data show CDR1 as KGHSH and CDR2 as LQKENI. The CDR3 contains 16 residues. After removal of 3 bases from V and 5 bases from J, the junction contained 11 bases not matched to a gene. Complete variable domain (other parts from reference TRBV18 and TRBJ2-7): NAGVMQNPRHLVRRRGQEARLRCSPMKGHSHVYWYRQLPEEGLKFMVYLQKENIIDESGMPKERFSAEFPKEGPSILRIQQVVRGDSAAYFCASSPPPGQGKNEQYFGPGTRLTVT.

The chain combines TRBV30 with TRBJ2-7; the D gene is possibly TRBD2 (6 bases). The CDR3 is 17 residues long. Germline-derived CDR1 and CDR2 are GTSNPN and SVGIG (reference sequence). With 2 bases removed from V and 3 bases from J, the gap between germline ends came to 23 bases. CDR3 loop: CAWSQRASRDWVYEQYF. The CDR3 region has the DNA TGTGCCTGGAGTCAGAGGGCAAGCAGGGACTGGGTCTACGAGCAGTACTTC.

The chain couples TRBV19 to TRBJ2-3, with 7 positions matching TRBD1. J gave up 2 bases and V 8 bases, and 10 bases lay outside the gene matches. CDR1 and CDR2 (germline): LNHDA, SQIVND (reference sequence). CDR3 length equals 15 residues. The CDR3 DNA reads TGTGCCAGTTACAGGGGCCATACCCTCACAGATACGCAGTATTTT. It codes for CASYRGHTLTDTQYF. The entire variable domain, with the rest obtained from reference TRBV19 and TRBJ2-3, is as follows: DGGITQSPKYLFRKEGQNVTLSCEQNLNHDAMYWYRQDPGQGLRLIYYSQIVNDFQKGDIAEGYSVSREKKESFPLTVTSAQKNPTAFYLCASYRGHTLTDTQYFGPGTRLTVL.

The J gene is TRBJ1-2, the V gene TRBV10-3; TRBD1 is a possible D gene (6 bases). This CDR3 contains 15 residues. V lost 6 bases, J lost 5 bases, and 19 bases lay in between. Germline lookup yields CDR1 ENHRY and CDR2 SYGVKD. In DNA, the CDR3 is TGTGCCATCAGGAGGGGGTCCAGCGGGGCGTATGGCTACACCTTC. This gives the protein CAIRRGSSGAYGYTF.

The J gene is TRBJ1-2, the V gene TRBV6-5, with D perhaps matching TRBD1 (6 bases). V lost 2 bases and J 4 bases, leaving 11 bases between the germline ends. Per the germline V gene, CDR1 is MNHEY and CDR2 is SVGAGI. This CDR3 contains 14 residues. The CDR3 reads CASSYEAGVYGYTF. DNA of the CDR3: TGTGCCAGCAGTTACGAAGCAGGGGTCTATGGCTACACCTTC.

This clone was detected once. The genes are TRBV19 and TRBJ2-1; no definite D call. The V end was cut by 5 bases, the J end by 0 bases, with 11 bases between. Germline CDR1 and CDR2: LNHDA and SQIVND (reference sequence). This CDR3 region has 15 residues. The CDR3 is CASSGRSRSYNEQFF. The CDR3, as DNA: TGTGCCAGTAGTGGGCGGTCCCGCTCCTACAATGAGCAGTTCTTC.

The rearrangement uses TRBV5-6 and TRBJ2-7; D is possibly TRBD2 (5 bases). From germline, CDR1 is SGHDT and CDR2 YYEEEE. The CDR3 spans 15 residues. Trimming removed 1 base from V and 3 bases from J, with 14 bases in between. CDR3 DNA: TGTGCCAGCAGCTTGATGGTCGAGGGTCTCTACGAGCAGTACTTC. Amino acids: CASSLMVEGLYEQYF.

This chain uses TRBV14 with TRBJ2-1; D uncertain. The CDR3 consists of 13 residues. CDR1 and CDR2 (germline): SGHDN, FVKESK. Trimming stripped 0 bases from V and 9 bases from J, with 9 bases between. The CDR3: CASSQEMVSEQFF. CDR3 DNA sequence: TGTGCCAGCAGCCAAGAGATGGTTAGTGAGCAGTTCTTC.

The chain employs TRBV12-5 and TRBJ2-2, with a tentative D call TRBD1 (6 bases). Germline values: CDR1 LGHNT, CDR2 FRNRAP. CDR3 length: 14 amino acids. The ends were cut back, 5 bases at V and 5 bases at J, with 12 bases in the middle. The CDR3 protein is CASGPGTKTGELFF. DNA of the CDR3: TGTGCTAGTGGTCCCGGGACAAAGACCGGGGAGCTGTTTTTT.